The subject of this entry is one T cell receptor (beta chain). Recruitment covered about 25 US areas and drew participants whose ages spanned about 18 to 95 years. The sample belongs to a study of blood T cell repertoires in COVID-19. The CDR3 contains 14 residues. Trimming cost V 4 bases and J 2 bases, with 12 bases left between them. Germline CDR1 and CDR2: KGHSH and LQKENI. The repertoire was sequenced with immunoSEQ multiplex PCR; TCRdb's copy has only in-frame clones and lacks some. The data show hundreds of thousands of clones, with 83% seen just once and about 3.9% held by the top ten. The material sequenced was PBMCs or T cells enriched from blood (not recorded which). The chain is built from TRBV18 and TRBJ2-7; tentatively, D is TRBD1 (5 bases). This sequence originates from a middle-aged woman who had been exposed to COVID-19. The CDR3 sequence is CASSQSTQAYEQYF. For the CDR3, the DNA is TGTGCCAGCTCACAATCGACACAGGCCTACGAGCAGTACTTC.